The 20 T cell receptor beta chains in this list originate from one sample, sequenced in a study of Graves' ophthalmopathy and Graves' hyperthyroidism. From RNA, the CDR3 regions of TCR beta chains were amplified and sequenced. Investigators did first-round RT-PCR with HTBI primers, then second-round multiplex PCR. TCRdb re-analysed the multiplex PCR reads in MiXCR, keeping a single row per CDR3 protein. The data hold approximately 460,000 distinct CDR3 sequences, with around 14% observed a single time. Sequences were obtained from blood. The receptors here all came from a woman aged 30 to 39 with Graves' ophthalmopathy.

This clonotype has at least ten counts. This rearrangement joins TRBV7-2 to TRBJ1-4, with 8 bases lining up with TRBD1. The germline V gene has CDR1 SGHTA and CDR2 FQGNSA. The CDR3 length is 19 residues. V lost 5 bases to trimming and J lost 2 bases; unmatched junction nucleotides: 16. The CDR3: CASSRRGGQGVGTNEKLFF. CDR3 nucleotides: TGTGCCAGCAGCCGGAGGGGTGGACAGGGAGTTGGCACTAATGAAAAACTGTTTTTT.

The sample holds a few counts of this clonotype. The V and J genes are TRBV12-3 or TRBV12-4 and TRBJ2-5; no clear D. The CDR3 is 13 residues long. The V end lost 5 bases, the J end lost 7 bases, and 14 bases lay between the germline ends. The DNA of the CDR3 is TGTGCCAGCAGTCCGCCGAACCGGCGGACCCAGTACTTC. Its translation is CASSPPNRRTQYF.

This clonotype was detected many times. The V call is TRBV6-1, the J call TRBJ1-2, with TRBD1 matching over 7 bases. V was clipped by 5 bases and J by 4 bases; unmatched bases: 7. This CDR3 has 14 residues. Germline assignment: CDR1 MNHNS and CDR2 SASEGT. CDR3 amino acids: CASSPGTEFYGYTF. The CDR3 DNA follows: TGTGCCAGCAGTCCGGGGACAGAGTTCTATGGCTACACCTTC.

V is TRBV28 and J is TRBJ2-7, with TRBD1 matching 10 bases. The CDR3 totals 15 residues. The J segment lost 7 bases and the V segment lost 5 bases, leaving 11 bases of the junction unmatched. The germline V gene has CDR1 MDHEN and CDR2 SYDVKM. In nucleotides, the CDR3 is TGTGCCAGCAGTCCCCCCGGGACAGGGGTCGGTGAGCAGTACTTC. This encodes CASSPPGTGVGEQYF.

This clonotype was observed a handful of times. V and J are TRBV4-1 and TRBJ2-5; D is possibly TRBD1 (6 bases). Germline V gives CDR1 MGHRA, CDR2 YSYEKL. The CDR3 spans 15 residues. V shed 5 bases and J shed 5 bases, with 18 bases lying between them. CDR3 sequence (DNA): TGCGCCAGCAGCGTCAAGCGCCTTCAGGGGGAGACCCAGTACTTC. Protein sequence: CASSVKRLQGETQYF.

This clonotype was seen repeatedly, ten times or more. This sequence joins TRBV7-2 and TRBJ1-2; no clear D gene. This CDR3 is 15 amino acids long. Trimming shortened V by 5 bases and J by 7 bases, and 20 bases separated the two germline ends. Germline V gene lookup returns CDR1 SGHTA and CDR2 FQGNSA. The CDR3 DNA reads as TGTGCCAGCAGCACTACCTACCAGGACTCAGGTGGCTACACCTTC. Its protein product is CASSTTYQDSGGYTF.

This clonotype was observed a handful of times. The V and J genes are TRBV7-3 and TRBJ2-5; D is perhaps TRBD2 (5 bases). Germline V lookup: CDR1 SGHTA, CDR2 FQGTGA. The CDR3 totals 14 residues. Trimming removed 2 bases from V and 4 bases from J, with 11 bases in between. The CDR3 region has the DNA TGTGCCAGCAGCTTACAACCTAGCTCAGAGACCCAGTACTTC. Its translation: CASSLQPSSETQYF.

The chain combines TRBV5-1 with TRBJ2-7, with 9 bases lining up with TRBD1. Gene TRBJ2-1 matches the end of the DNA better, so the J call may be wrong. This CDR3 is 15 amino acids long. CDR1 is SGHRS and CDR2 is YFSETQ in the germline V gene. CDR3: CASSPTGGYLSEQFF. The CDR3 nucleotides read TGCGCCAGCAGCCCTACAGGGGGCTATCTCTCCGAGCAGTTCTTC.

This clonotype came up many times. CDR3 DNA: TGCGCCAGCAGTGTAGACAGGCTTTACACTGAAGCTTTCTTT. Amino acid sequence: CASSVDRLYTEAFF. The chain has TRBV10-1 and TRBJ1-1, with D perhaps TRBD1 (6 bases). CDR3 length: 14 residues. Looked up from germline, CDR1 is WNHNN and CDR2 is SYGVQD (reference sequence). Trimming took 4 bases from V and 3 from J, leaving 12 bases between them.

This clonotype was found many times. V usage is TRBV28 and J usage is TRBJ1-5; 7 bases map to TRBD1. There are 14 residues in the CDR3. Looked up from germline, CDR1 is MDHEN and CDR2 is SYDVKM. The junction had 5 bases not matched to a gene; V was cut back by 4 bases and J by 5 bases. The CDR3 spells CASSSHRGDQPQHF. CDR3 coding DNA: TGTGCCAGCAGTTCACACAGGGGAGATCAGCCCCAGCATTTT.

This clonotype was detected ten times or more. As DNA, the CDR3 is TGTGCCAGCAGTACGGACAGGGAAGTTGGCTACACCTTC. This translates into CASSTDREVGYTF. The chain has TRBV6-5 and TRBJ1-2; 8 positions agree with TRBD1. The CDR3 totals 13 residues. The germline V gene encodes CDR1 MNHEY and CDR2 SVGAGI. V lost 5 bases, J lost 7 bases, and 6 bases stayed unmatched.

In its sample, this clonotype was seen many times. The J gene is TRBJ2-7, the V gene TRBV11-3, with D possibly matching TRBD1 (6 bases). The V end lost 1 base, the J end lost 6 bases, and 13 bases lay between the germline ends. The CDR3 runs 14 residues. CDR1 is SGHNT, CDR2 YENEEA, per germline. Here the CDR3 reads CASSLGDTLREQYF. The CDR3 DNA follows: TGTGCCAGCAGCTTAGGGGACACGCTCCGCGAGCAGTACTTC.

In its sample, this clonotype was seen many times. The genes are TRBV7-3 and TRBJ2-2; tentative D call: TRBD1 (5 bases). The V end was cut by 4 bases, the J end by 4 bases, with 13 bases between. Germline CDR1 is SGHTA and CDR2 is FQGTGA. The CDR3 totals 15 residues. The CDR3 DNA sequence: TGTGCCAGCAGCTCATCCCAGGGTAGCACCGGGGAGCTGTTTTTT. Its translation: CASSSSQGSTGELFF.

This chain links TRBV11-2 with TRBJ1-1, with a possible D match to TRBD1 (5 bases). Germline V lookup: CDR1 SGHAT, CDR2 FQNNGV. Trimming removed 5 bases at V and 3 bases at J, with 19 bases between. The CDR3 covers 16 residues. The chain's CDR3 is CASSRTGPVGDTEAFF. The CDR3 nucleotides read TGTGCCAGCAGCCGAACAGGACCGGTTGGAGACACTGAAGCTTTCTTT. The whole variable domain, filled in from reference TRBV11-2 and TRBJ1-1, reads EAGVAQSPRYKIIEKRQSVAFWCNPISGHATLYWYQQILGQGPKLLIQFQNNGVVDDSQLPKDRFSAERLKGVDSTLKIQPAKLEDSAVYLCASSRTGPVGDTEAFFGQGTRLTVV.

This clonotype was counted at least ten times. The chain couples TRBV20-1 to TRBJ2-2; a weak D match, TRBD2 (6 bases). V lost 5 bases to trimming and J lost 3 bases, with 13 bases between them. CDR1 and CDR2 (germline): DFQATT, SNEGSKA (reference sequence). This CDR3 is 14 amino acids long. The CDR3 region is CSAQEGLDTGELFF. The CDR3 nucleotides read TGCAGTGCTCAGGAGGGCCTGGACACCGGGGAGCTGTTTTTT.

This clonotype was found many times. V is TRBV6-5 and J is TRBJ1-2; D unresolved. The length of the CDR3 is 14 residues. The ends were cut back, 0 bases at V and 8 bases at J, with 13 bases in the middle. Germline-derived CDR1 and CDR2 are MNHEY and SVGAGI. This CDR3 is CASSYSRASPGYTF. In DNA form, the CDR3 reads TGTGCCAGCAGTTACTCCCGGGCTAGCCCCGGCTACACCTTC.

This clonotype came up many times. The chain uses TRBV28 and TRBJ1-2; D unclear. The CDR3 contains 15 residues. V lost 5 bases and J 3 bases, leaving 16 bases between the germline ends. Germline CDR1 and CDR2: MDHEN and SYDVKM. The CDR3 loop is CASSPAERSHYGYTF. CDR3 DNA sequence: TGTGCCAGCAGTCCCGCCGAGAGGTCCCACTATGGCTACACCTTC.

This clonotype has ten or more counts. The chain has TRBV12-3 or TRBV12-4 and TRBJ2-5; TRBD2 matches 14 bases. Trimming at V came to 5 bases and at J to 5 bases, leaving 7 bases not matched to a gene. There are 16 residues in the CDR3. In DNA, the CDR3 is TGTGCCAGCAGTCCGACTAGCGGGAGGGCGGGTGAGACCCAGTACTTC. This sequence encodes CASSPTSGRAGETQYF.

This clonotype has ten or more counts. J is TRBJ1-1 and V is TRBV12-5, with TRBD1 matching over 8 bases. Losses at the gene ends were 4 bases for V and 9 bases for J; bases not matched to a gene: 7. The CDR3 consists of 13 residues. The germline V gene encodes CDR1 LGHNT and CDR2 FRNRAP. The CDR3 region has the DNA TGTGCTAGTGGTTCCAGCGGGACAGGACAAGCTTTCTTT. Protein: CASGSSGTGQAFF.

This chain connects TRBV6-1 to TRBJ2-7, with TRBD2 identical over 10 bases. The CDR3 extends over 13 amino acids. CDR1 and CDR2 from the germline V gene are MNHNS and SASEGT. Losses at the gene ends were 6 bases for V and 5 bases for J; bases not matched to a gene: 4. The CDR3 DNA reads TGTGCCAGCAGGGTAGCGGGGGGAAACGAGCAGTACTTC. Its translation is CASRVAGGNEQYF.